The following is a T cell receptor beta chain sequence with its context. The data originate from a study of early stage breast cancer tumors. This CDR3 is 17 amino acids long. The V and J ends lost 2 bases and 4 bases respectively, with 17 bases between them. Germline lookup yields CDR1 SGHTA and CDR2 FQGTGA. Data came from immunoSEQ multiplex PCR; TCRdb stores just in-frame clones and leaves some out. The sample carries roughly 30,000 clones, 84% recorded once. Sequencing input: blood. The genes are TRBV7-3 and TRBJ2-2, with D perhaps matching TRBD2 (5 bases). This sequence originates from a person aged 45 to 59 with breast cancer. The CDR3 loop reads CASSLSPLALRTGELFF. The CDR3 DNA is TGTGCCAGCAGCTTATCCCCTCTAGCTTTGCGCACCGGGGAGCTGTTTTTT.